This T cell receptor beta chain was sequenced during a study of T cell responses to AZD1222 COVID-19 vaccine. Study overall: Second-dose recipients at about 4 or about 12 weeks were treated as one pooled group. Regarding the study as a whole: Among those given AZD1222, only five or six were seropositive at baseline. Clonal diversity may have been underestimated, and the donors were mostly white British, with more females than males. After two AZD1222 doses, spike-specific TCR breadth and depth rose versus day 0.

The CDR3 spans 15 residues. Trimming removed 3 bases at V and 4 bases at J, with 15 bases between. Germline V gene sequence: CDR1 SGHTA, CDR2 FQGNSA. The data were produced by immunoSEQ multiplex PCR, yet TCRdb's version contains in-frame clones alone and is incomplete. The table includes roughly 150,000 clones, roughly 90% detected once. On this clone: What it binds is not known.

The origin of this receptor is an adult in good health. The source was peripheral blood, collected on day 0 of AZD1222 vaccination. The chain links TRBV7-2 to TRBJ1-1; D is undetermined. The CDR3 here is CASSFFERFGTEAFF. Written as DNA, the CDR3 is TGTGCCAGCAGCTTTTTCGAGCGTTTCGGCACTGAAGCTTTCTTT.